Presented here are 29 T cell receptor beta chains from one specimen sequenced in a study of T cell responses to AZD1222 COVID-19 vaccine. The repertoire was sequenced with immunoSEQ multiplex PCR; TCRdb's copy has only in-frame clones and lacks some. The table lists over 65,000 clones, around 90% of them singletons. The material sequenced was peripheral blood, taken on day 0 of MenACWY control vaccination. The receptors were gathered from an adult in good health.

This chain's CDR3 is CASSKELGGCGYTF. CDR3 coding DNA: TGTGCCAGCAGCAAAGAACTTGGGGGTTGTGGCTACACCTTC. The V call is TRBV21-1, the J call TRBJ1-2. TRBV21-1 is a pseudogene. This CDR3 spans 14 amino acids.

The chain links TRBV10-3 to TRBJ2-7; D is possibly TRBD1 (6 bases). Germline values: CDR1 ENHRY, CDR2 SYGVKD. The CDR3 is made up of 12 amino acids. Trimming stripped 4 bases from V and 4 bases from J, with 8 bases between. CDR3 residues: CAISGTGYEQYF. CDR3 in DNA: TGTGCCATCAGTGGAACAGGGTACGAGCAGTACTTC.

The chain links TRBV7-2 to TRBJ1-1; perhaps TRBD1 as D (5 bases). This CDR3 is built from 13 residues. Germline assignment: CDR1 SGHTA and CDR2 FQGNSA. Trimming took 0 bases from V and 4 from J, leaving 6 bases between them. CDR3 bases: TGTGCCAGCAGCTTAGCAGGGGTCACTGAAGCTTTCTTT. As protein: CASSLAGVTEAFF.

The chain links TRBV7-6 to TRBJ1-1, with 7 bases matching TRBD1. Germline CDR1 reads SGHVS; CDR2 reads FNYEAQ. V lost 3 bases to trimming and J lost 0 bases; unmatched junction nucleotides: 7. The CDR3 sequence is 16 residues long. CDR3 region: CASSFDLGQLNTEAFF. CDR3 sequence (DNA): TGTGCCAGCAGCTTCGACCTGGGACAGCTGAACACTGAAGCTTTCTTT.

This chain joins TRBV7-2 and TRBJ2-7; unclear D gene. Germline CDR1 is SGHTA and CDR2 is FQGNSA. Trimming shortened V by 2 bases and J by 0 bases, and 11 bases separated the two germline ends. The CDR3 is 15 amino acids. The CDR3: CASSLRFPGSYEQYF. The CDR3 coding sequence is TGTGCCAGCAGCTTAAGGTTTCCCGGCTCCTACGAGCAGTACTTC. Together with reference TRBV7-2 and TRBJ2-7, the CDR3 gives the full variable domain: GAGVSQSPSNKVTEKGKDVELRCDPISGHTALYWYRQSLGQGLEFLIYFQGNSAPDKSGLPSDRFSAERTGGSVSTLTIQRTQQEDSAVYLCASSLRFPGSYEQYFGPGTRLTVT.

The gene calls are TRBV5-1 and TRBJ1-6, with D perhaps TRBD1 (5 bases). The CDR3 sequence is 15 residues long. Germline CDR1 and CDR2: SGHRS and YFSETQ. The V end was cut by 4 bases, the J end by 10 bases, with 18 bases between. The CDR3 DNA follows: TGCGCCAGCAGCCCCGGAGGTGCAGGGAACTCACCCCTCCACTTT. This codes for CASSPGGAGNSPLHF.

The J gene is TRBJ1-4, the V gene TRBV7-2, with D perhaps matching TRBD1 (6 bases). V gave up 1 base and J gave up 8 bases, with 14 bases separating them. Germline V gene lookup returns CDR1 SGHTA and CDR2 FQGNSA. The CDR3 sequence is 15 residues long. CDR3: CASSLVRDINEKLFF. The CDR3 nucleotides are TGTGCCAGCAGCTTAGTACGGGACATAAACGAAAAACTGTTTTTT.

The chain has TRBV29-1 and TRBJ2-5; no clear D. This CDR3 is built from 13 residues. Germline values: CDR1 SQVTM, CDR2 ANQGSEA. Trimming pared 2 bases from V and 5 bases from J, leaving 12 bases between. In DNA, the CDR3 is TGCAGCGTTGAAATCCCCGCCCCTGAGACCCAGTACTTC. Protein sequence: CSVEIPAPETQYF.

The V call is TRBV28, the J call TRBJ1-2; tentative D call: TRBD1 (6 bases). CDR3 size: 15 residues. The V end was cut by 5 bases, the J end by 0 bases, with 13 bases between. Germline-derived CDR1 and CDR2 are MDHEN and SYDVKM. The CDR3 nucleotides read TGTGCCAGCAGTACGGAGACAGGAGCTAACTATGGCTACACCTTC. It codes for CASSTETGANYGYTF.

The chain links TRBV27 to TRBJ2-7; D ambiguous. The ends were cut back, 5 bases at V and 0 bases at J, with 14 bases in the middle. Germline V CDR1 and CDR2: MNHEY, SMNVEV (reference sequence). This CDR3 has 15 amino acids. The CDR3 reads CASSIGGISSYEQYF. CDR3 nucleotide sequence: TGTGCCAGCAGTATCGGCGGAATTTCCTCCTACGAGCAGTACTTC.

In its sample, this clone was seen once. This chain joins TRBV5-1 and TRBJ2-7; 13 bases are a match to TRBD2. This CDR3 is built from 15 residues. CDR1 SGHRS and CDR2 YFSETQ come from the germline V gene. The V gene end was trimmed by 4 bases and the J gene end by 2 bases; junction bases not matched to a gene: 3. The CDR3 loop is CASSRLAGGTYEQYF. In nucleotides, the CDR3 is TGCGCCAGCAGCAGACTAGCGGGGGGTACCTACGAGCAGTACTTC. Filled out from reference TRBV5-1 and TRBJ2-7, the complete variable domain reads KAGVTQTPRYLIKTRGQQVTLSCSPISGHRSVSWYQQTPGQGLQFLFEYFSETQRNKGNFPGRFSGRQFSNSRSEMNVSTLELGDSALYLCASSRLAGGTYEQYFGPGTRLTVT.

Here the CDR3 DNA reads TGCGCCAGCAGCCTGCCCCCCTCTACAGGGGAGACCCAGTACTTC. This codes for CASSLPPSTGETQYF. This chain links TRBV5-1 with TRBJ2-5; perhaps TRBD1 as D (6 bases). V lost 4 bases, J lost 5 bases, and 18 bases lay in between. The germline V gene has CDR1 SGHRS and CDR2 YFSETQ. The length of the CDR3 is 15 residues.

J is TRBJ2-7 and V is TRBV2; possibly TRBD1 for D (6 bases). In germline, CDR1 is SNHLY, CDR2 FYNNEI. This CDR3 comprises 13 residues. Trimming cost V 5 bases and J 3 bases, with 11 bases left between them. The CDR3 protein is CASSLGQIYEQYF. The CDR3 nucleotides read TGTGCCAGCAGTTTAGGACAGATCTACGAGCAGTACTTC.

The gene calls are TRBV30 and TRBJ2-3, with D uncertain. CDR3 length: 13 amino acids. Trimming removed 2 bases from V and 3 bases from J, with 9 bases in between. Germline V gene data show CDR1 as GTSNPN and CDR2 as SVGIG (reference sequence). The CDR3 is CAWSTSGTDTQYF. For the CDR3, the DNA is TGTGCCTGGAGTACTTCCGGGACAGATACGCAGTATTTT.

This chain uses TRBV6-2 or TRBV6-3 with TRBJ1-1; D might be TRBD1 (6 bases). Per the germline V gene, CDR1 is MNHEY and CDR2 is SVGEGT. V dropped 0 bases and J dropped 4 bases, with 12 bases sitting between them. The CDR3 is 15 residues long. The CDR3 nucleotides are TGTGCCAGCAGTTACTCGGAAGGGGGGCTCACTGAAGCTTTCTTT. Encoded protein: CASSYSEGGLTEAFF.

The chain carries TRBV18 and TRBJ2-7; 9 bases map to TRBD1. The CDR3 runs 15 residues. Trimming removed 3 bases from V and 6 bases from J; junction bases left unmatched: 9. Germline CDR1 reads KGHSH; CDR2 reads LQKENI. The CDR3 DNA reads TGTGCCAGCTCACCGAACAGGGGGCAGGCATCCGAGCAGTACTTC. It is translated as CASSPNRGQASEQYF. The full variable domain, completed using reference TRBV18 and TRBJ2-7, is NAGVMQNPRHLVRRRGQEARLRCSPMKGHSHVYWYRQLPEEGLKFMVYLQKENIIDESGMPKERFSAEFPKEGPSILRIQQVVRGDSAAYFCASSPNRGQASEQYFGPGTRLTVT.

This clone was detected only once. V gene TRBV25-1 combines with J gene TRBJ1-5, with 10 bases fitting TRBD1. V shed 6 bases and J 6 bases; nucleotides not matched to a gene: 5. The germline gives CDR1 MGHDK, CDR2 SYGVNS. This CDR3 is 14 amino acids long. DNA for the CDR3: TGTGCCAGCAGCAAGGGACAGGGGATTCAGCCCCAGCATTTT. It translates to CASSKGQGIQPQHF.

CDR3 DNA: TGCGCCAGCAGCTTCGGGGGAGAGACCCAGTACTTC. Residues: CASSFGGETQYF. This chain links TRBV5-1 with TRBJ2-5; D may be TRBD2 (6 bases). This CDR3 has 12 amino acids. V dropped 2 bases and J dropped 4 bases, with 6 bases sitting between them. Germline loops: CDR1 SGHRS, CDR2 YFSETQ.

CDR3 amino acids: CASSLVPASYEQYF. Written as DNA, the CDR3 is TGCGCCAGCAGCTTGGTACCCGCCTCCTACGAGCAGTACTTC. The V and J genes are TRBV5-1 and TRBJ2-7; the D is unclear. The CDR3 is 14 residues long. Germline lookup yields CDR1 SGHRS and CDR2 YFSETQ. The ends were cut back, 0 bases at V and 0 bases at J, with 7 bases in the middle.

The chain joins TRBV9 to TRBJ1-4; D remains unclear. Germline values: CDR1 SGDLS, CDR2 YYNGEE. This CDR3 spans 15 amino acids. V lost 4 bases and J 7 bases, leaving 17 bases between the germline ends. This chain's CDR3 is CASSSRSGGGEKLFF. In DNA form, the CDR3 reads TGTGCCAGCAGCTCCCGGAGCGGCGGAGGTGAAAAACTGTTTTTT.

The chain recombines TRBV23-1 with TRBJ1-2; D uncertain. TRBV23-1 has ORF status, its function being uncertain. The CDR3 length is 13 residues. V lost 8 bases to trimming and J lost 1 base, with 11 bases between them. CDR3 sequence reads: CASRCNDNYGYTF. Here the CDR3 DNA reads TGCGCCAGCCGCTGCAATGATAACTATGGCTACACCTTC.

The chain links TRBV4-3 to TRBJ1-2; 7 bases line up with TRBD1. This CDR3 comprises 16 residues. The germline gives CDR1 LGHNA, CDR2 YSLEER. The trim removed 4 bases at V and 4 bases at J, leaving 12 bases unmatched. The CDR3 sequence: CASSRTGTEVIYGYTF. CDR3 coding DNA: TGCGCCAGCAGCCGGACCGGGACAGAGGTTATCTATGGCTACACCTTC.

The sample holds a few counts of this clone. The chain combines TRBV18 with TRBJ1-5; no firm D call. With 4 bases removed from V and 1 base from J, the gap between germline ends came to 11 bases. The CDR3 has 15 residues. Germline V gives CDR1 KGHSH, CDR2 LQKENI. The chain's CDR3 is CASSHAGMSNQPQHF. CDR3 bases: TGTGCCAGCTCACACGCCGGGATGAGCAATCAGCCCCAGCATTTT. Combining the CDR3 with reference TRBV18 and TRBJ1-5 gives the whole variable domain NAGVMQNPRHLVRRRGQEARLRCSPMKGHSHVYWYRQLPEEGLKFMVYLQKENIIDESGMPKERFSAEFPKEGPSILRIQQVVRGDSAAYFCASSHAGMSNQPQHFGDGTRLSIL.

The gene calls are TRBV15 and TRBJ2-3; possible D gene TRBD1, 5 bases. The CDR3 runs to 15 residues. Per germline, CDR1 LNHNV and CDR2 YYDKDF (reference sequence). V gave up 1 base and J gave up 0 bases, with 8 bases separating them. Written as DNA, the CDR3 is TGTGCCACCAGCAGAGGGGCAGGGAGCACAGATACGCAGTATTTT. It yields the protein CATSRGAGSTDTQYF.

This chain links TRBV18 with TRBJ2-2; D is uncertain. The ends were cut back, 2 bases at V and 3 bases at J, with 10 bases in the middle. The CDR3 runs to 15 residues. The V gene's germline CDR1 is KGHSH and CDR2 LQKENI. This chain's CDR3 is CASSPGISHTGELFF. CDR3 DNA: TGTGCCAGCTCACCAGGGATCAGTCACACCGGGGAGCTGTTTTTT.

This chain joins TRBV7-6 and TRBJ1-3, with D tentatively TRBD1 (5 bases). Germline values: CDR1 SGHVS, CDR2 FNYEAQ. Trimming stripped 1 base from V and 4 bases from J, with 11 bases between. The CDR3 is 15 residues long. The CDR3, as DNA: TGTGCCAGCAGCTTAGATACGACAGTCGGAAACACCATATATTTT. It encodes CASSLDTTVGNTIYF.

V usage is TRBV5-6 and J usage is TRBJ1-6; tentatively, D is TRBD1 (6 bases). The germline gives CDR1 SGHDT, CDR2 YYEEEE. Trimming took 1 base from V and 4 from J, leaving 18 bases between them. The CDR3 length is 18 residues. For the CDR3, the DNA is TGTGCCAGCAGCTTGTCCGTGGGGGCGACAGTTTATAATTCACCCCTCCACTTT. Protein: CASSLSVGATVYNSPLHF.

V is TRBV14 and J is TRBJ2-1; maybe TRBD1 (6 bases). Trimming took off 3 bases at V and 9 bases at J, with 12 bases between the two ends. The CDR3 runs to 13 residues. Germline V lookup: CDR1 SGHDN, CDR2 FVKESK. The DNA for the CDR3 is TGTGCCAGCAGCCAGAACCTAGGGGGTGAGCAGTTCTTC. It is translated as CASSQNLGGEQFF. Variable domain in full (rest from reference TRBV14 and TRBJ2-1): EAGVTQFPSHSVIEKGQTVTLRCDPISGHDNLYWYRRVMGKEIKFLLHFVKESKQDESGMPNNRFLAERTGGTYSTLKVQPAELEDSGVYFCASSQNLGGEQFFGPGTRLTVL.

The J gene is TRBJ2-1, the V gene TRBV24-1, with a weak D call TRBD2 (6 bases). Germline CDR1 is KGHDR and CDR2 is SFDVKD. Trimming cost V 1 base and J 0 bases, with 12 bases left between them. The CDR3 runs to 17 residues. The CDR3 coding sequence is TGTGCCACCAGTGATTTTTCCGGGGGACTCTCCTACAATGAGCAGTTCTTC. It yields the protein CATSDFSGGLSYNEQFF.